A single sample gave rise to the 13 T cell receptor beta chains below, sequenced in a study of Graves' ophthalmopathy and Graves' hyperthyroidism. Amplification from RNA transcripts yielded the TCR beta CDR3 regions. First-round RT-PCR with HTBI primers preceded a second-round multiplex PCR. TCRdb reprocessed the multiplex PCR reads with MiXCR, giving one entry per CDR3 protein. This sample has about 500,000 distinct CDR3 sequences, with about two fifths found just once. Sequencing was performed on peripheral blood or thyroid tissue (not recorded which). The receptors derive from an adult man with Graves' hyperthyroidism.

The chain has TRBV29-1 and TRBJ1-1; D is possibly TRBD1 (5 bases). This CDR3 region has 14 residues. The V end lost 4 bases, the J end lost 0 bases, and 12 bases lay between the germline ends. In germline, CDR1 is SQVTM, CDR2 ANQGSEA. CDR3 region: CSVAGFGMNTEAFF. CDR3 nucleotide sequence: TGCAGCGTTGCAGGGTTTGGGATGAACACTGAAGCTTTCTTT.

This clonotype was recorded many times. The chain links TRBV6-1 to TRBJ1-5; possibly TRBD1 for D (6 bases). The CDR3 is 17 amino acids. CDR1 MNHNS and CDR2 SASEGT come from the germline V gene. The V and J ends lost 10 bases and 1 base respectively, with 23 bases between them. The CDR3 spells CATTWEQGWQSNQPQHF. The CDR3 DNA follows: TGTGCCACCACATGGGAACAGGGATGGCAAAGCAATCAGCCCCAGCATTTT.

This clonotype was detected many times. The CDR3 here is CASSQGGGFNTGELFF. The CDR3 nucleotides are TGCGCCAGCAGCCAAGGGGGAGGGTTCAACACCGGGGAGCTGTTTTTT. The chain has TRBV4-1 and TRBJ2-2, with 7 bases lining up with TRBD2. CDR3 length: 16 residues. Trimming took 1 base from V and 2 from J; bases not matched to a gene: 4. Germline assignment: CDR1 MGHRA and CDR2 YSYEKL.

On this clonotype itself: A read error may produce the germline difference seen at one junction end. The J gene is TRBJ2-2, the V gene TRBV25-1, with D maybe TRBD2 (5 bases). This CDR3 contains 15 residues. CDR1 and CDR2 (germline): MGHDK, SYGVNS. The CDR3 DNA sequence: TGTGCCAGCAGTGCGGCTAGCTCGTACACCGGGGAGCCGCTTTTT. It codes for CASSAASSYTGEPLF.

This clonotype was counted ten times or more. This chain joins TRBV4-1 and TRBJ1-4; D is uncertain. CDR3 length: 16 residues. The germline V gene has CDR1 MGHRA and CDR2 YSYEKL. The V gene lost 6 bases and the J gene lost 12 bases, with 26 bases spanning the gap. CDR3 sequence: CASSLPRHGNDEELFF. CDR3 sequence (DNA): TGCGCCAGCAGTCTCCCCAGACACGGGAACGACGAGGAACTGTTTTTT.

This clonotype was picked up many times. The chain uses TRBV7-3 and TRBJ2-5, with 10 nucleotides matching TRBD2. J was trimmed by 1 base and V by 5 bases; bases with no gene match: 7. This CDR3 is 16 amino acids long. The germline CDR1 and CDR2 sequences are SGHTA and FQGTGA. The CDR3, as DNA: TGTGCCAGCAGCCAGCAACTAGCGGGGTGCCAAGAGACCCAGTACTTC. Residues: CASSQQLAGCQETQYF.

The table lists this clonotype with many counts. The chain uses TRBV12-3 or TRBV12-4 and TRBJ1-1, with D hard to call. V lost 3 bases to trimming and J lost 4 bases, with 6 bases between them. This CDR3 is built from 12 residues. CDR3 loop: CASSFPRTEAFF. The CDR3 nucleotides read TGTGCCAGCAGTTTTCCCCGCACTGAAGCTTTCTTT.

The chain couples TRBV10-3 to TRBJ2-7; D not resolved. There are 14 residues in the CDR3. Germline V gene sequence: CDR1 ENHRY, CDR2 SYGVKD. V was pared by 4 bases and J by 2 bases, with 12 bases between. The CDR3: CAISARVDAYEQYF. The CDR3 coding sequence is TGTGCCATCAGTGCTAGAGTAGATGCCTACGAGCAGTACTTC.

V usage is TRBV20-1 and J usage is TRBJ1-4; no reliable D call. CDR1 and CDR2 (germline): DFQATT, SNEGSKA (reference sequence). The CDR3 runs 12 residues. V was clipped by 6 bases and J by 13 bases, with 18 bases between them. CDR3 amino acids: CSASNLAGVLFF. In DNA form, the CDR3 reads TGCAGTGCCAGTAACTTGGCGGGAGTACTGTTTTTT.

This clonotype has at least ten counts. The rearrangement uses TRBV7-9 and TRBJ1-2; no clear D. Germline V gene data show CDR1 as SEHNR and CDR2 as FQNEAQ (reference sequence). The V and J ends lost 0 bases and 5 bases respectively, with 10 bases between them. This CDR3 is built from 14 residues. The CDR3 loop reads CASSLAGRLYGYTF. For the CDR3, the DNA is TGTGCCAGCAGCTTAGCGGGCAGATTGTATGGCTACACCTTC.

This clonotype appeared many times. The CDR3 protein is CASSVAPQGGETQYF. Here the CDR3 DNA reads TGTGCCAGCAGCGTAGCCCCCCAGGGTGGGGAGACCCAGTACTTC. The rearrangement links TRBV9 to TRBJ2-5; a possible D gene is TRBD1 (5 bases). The CDR3 is made up of 15 amino acids. Germline CDR1 is SGDLS and CDR2 is YYNGEE. Trimming removed 0 bases at V and 5 bases at J, with 14 bases between. Full variable domain (rest looked up from reference TRBV9 and TRBJ2-5): DSGVTQTPKHLITATGQRVTLRCSPRSGDLSVYWYQQSLDQGLQFLIQYYNGEERAKGNILERFSAQQFPDLHSELNLSSLELGDSALYFCASSVAPQGGETQYFGPGTRLLVL.

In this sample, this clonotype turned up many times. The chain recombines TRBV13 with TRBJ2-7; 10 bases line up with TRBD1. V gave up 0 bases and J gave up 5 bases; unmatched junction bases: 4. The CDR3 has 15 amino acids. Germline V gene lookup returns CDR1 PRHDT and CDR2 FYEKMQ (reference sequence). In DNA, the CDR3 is TGTGCCAGCAGCTTAGGCGCCGGGACAGGGGACGAGCAGTACTTC. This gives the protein CASSLGAGTGDEQYF.

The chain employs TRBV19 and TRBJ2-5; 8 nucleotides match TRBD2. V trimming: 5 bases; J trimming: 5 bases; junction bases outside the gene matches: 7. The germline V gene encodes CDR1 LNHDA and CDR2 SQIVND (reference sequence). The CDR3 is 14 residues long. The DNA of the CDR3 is TGTGCCAGTAGTGGTGGACTAGCTTGGGAGACCCAGTACTTC. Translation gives CASSGGLAWETQYF.